The 18 T cell receptor beta chains below were found in one sample sequenced in a study of shared clonotypes between healthy human individuals. Clones were sequenced by immunoSEQ multiplex PCR, and TCRdb holds only the in-frame ones, with some missing. The sample gives approximately 2.5 million clones, over 85% of which show up once; about 0.38% is in the top ten. The sample was naive CD4+ T cells from PBMCs. Stated subset: CD45RA+ positively selected. The origin of the receptors is a man aged 18 to 30 in good health. Some clones in this sample may be carry-over from other donors' samples.

The chain has TRBV28 and TRBJ2-7; no definite D call. The CDR3 has 11 amino acids. Germline lookup yields CDR1 MDHEN and CDR2 SYDVKM. Trimming left V 3 bases short and J 7 bases short, with 7 bases between. The DNA of the CDR3 is TGTGCCAGCAGTTTCGGGTGGGAGCAGTACTTC. As protein: CASSFGWEQYF.

This clone has a single count. V and J are TRBV19 and TRBJ2-7, with no clear D. Looked up from germline, CDR1 is LNHDA and CDR2 is SQIVND (reference sequence). V lost 5 bases to trimming and J lost 10 bases, with 12 bases between them. CDR3 length: 11 residues. DNA of the CDR3: TGTGCCAGTAGTTACCTTGGGCTTCAGTACTTC. It encodes CASSYLGLQYF. Complete variable domain (other parts from reference TRBV19 and TRBJ2-7): DGGITQSPKYLFRKEGQNVTLSCEQNLNHDAMYWYRQDPGQGLRLIYYSQIVNDFQKGDIAEGYSVSREKKESFPLTVTSAQKNPTAFYLCASSYLGLQYFGPGTRLTVT.

In its sample, this clone was seen once. The CDR3 DNA follows: TGTGCCAGCAGCACCGTGTCGGCCGCCCAGTACGAGCAGTACTTC. Protein sequence: CASSTVSAAQYEQYF. The chain recombines TRBV11-2 with TRBJ2-7; no clear D. The CDR3 has 15 residues. The germline V gene encodes CDR1 SGHAT and CDR2 FQNNGV. V gave up 5 bases and J gave up 4 bases, with 18 bases separating them.

The chain joins TRBV7-3 to TRBJ2-2; 12 bases are a match to TRBD2. J lost 2 bases, V lost 4 bases, and 5 bases had no gene match. Germline V CDR1 and CDR2: SGHTA, FQGTGA. The CDR3 has 17 amino acids. The CDR3 spells CASSSHGLAGNTGELFF. CDR3 in DNA: TGTGCCAGCAGCTCCCACGGACTAGCGGGAAACACCGGGGAGCTGTTTTTT.

The chain links TRBV19 to TRBJ2-7, with 7 bases aligning to TRBD1. J gave up 3 bases and V 6 bases, and 14 bases lay outside the gene matches. There are 16 residues in the CDR3. Germline-derived CDR1 and CDR2 are LNHDA and SQIVND (reference sequence). CDR3 coding DNA: TGTGCCAGTAGGGAGTCTCATGGGACAGCCGTCTACGAGCAGTACTTC. Protein sequence: CASRESHGTAVYEQYF.

For this clone: This specimen includes other DNA sequences encoding the same CDR3. V gene TRBV5-1 combines with J gene TRBJ2-7; D might be TRBD1 (5 bases). In germline, CDR1 is SGHRS, CDR2 YFSETQ. Trimming removed 0 bases from V and 6 bases from J, with 13 bases in between. The CDR3 runs to 14 residues. The CDR3 DNA follows: TGCGCCAGCAGCTTGGTCCCAGGGTCGGGCGAGCAGTACTTC. Its translation is CASSLVPGSGEQYF.

This clone was detected only once. The genes are TRBV19 and TRBJ1-1; possibly TRBD1 for D (6 bases). This CDR3 is built from 14 residues. The germline gives CDR1 LNHDA, CDR2 SQIVND (reference sequence). The V gene lost 9 bases and the J gene lost 5 bases, with 19 bases spanning the gap. DNA for the CDR3: TGTGCCAGCCAACGACGGACCAGGGGAACTGAAGCTTTCTTT. This translates into CASQRRTRGTEAFF.

The chain couples TRBV7-9 to TRBJ2-2, with TRBD1 identical over 8 bases. Unmatched junction bases numbered 6, after V lost 5 bases and J lost 1 base. The CDR3 loop spans 16 amino acids. Germline CDR1 SEHNR, CDR2 FQNEAQ (reference sequence). The CDR3 reads CASSGRQGLNTGELFF. The CDR3 DNA follows: TGTGCCAGCAGCGGAAGACAGGGGCTGAACACCGGGGAGCTGTTTTTT. The full variable domain, completed using reference TRBV7-9 and TRBJ2-2, is DTGVSQNPRHKITKRGQNVTFRCDPISEHNRLYWYRQTLGQGPEFLTYFQNEAQLEKSRLLSDRFSAERPKGSFSTLEIQRTEQGDSAMYLCASSGRQGLNTGELFFGEGSRLTVL.

This chain joins TRBV7-3 and TRBJ1-6; 7 bases line up with TRBD1. The CDR3 spans 15 residues. The V gene's germline CDR1 is SGHTA and CDR2 FQGTGA. V shed 0 bases, J shed 6 bases, and the junction held 2 bases outside the gene matches. DNA of the CDR3: TGTGCCAGCAGCTTAACCCCAGGGGGTAATTCACCCCTCCACTTT. Residues: CASSLTPGGNSPLHF.

This clone was seen once. CDR3 bases: TGTGCCAGCAGTTTAGGGGGGGCGCGGGCCTACGAGCAGTACTTC. Protein sequence: CASSLGGARAYEQYF. The rearrangement joins TRBV28 to TRBJ2-7; TRBD2 might be the D (7 bases). Germline CDR1 MDHEN, CDR2 SYDVKM. Trimming took 2 bases from V and 2 from J, leaving 13 bases between them. This CDR3 region has 15 residues. Filled out from reference TRBV28 and TRBJ2-7, the complete variable domain reads DVKVTQSSRYLVKRTGEKVFLECVQDMDHENMFWYRQDPGLGLRLIYFSYDVKMKEKGDIPEGYSVSREKKERFSLILESASTNQTSMYLCASSLGGARAYEQYFGPGTRLTVT.

About this clone: Different DNA sequences within this sample yield the same CDR3. The rearrangement links TRBV5-1 to TRBJ2-1, with TRBD1 matching 7 bases. In germline, CDR1 is SGHRS, CDR2 YFSETQ. There are 15 residues in the CDR3. Trimming took 4 bases from V and 2 from J; bases not matched to a gene: 6. This CDR3 is CASSPGQGAYNEQFF. The CDR3 DNA reads as TGCGCCAGCAGCCCCGGGCAGGGGGCCTACAATGAGCAGTTCTTC.

Turning to this clone: The sample has other DNA sequences that encode this CDR3 too. The V gene is TRBV20-1, the J gene TRBJ2-7; D is unclear. The germline V and J ends were trimmed by 6 bases and 3 bases, with 6 bases remaining between them. Germline CDR1 is DFQATT and CDR2 is SNEGSKA (reference sequence). The length of the CDR3 is 10 residues. The CDR3 nucleotides are TGCAGTGCCCACAACTACGAGCAGTACTTC. Amino acid sequence: CSAHNYEQYF.

The chain is built from TRBV6-5 and TRBJ1-5; the D gene is possibly TRBD1 (6 bases). The CDR3 loop spans 16 amino acids. V lost 0 bases and J lost 4, with 13 bases in between. The germline CDR1 and CDR2 sequences are MNHEY and SVGAGI. CDR3 DNA: TGTGCCAGCAGTTACTCCCGTGGTCAGGGGAATCAGCCCCAGCATTTT. Translation gives CASSYSRGQGNQPQHF.

The chain has TRBV6-6 and TRBJ1-4; possible D gene TRBD1, 6 bases. This CDR3 is built from 14 residues. Germline CDR1 reads MNHNY; CDR2 reads SVGAGI (reference sequence). V was clipped by 5 bases and J by 6 bases, with 13 bases between them. The CDR3 DNA reads as TGTGCCAGCAGTACCGGTGGGACATATGAAAAACTGTTTTTT. Translating gives CASSTGGTYEKLFF.

The chain joins TRBV20-1 to TRBJ1-2, with D hard to call. The V end lost 6 bases, the J end lost 3 bases, and 8 bases lay between the germline ends. This CDR3 has 11 residues. The germline CDR1 and CDR2 sequences are DFQATT and SNEGSKA (reference sequence). The CDR3 coding sequence is TGCAGTGCAGACCCTCACTATGGCTACACCTTC. This sequence encodes CSADPHYGYTF.

The V gene is TRBV7-9, the J gene TRBJ2-6; D ambiguous. The CDR3 loop spans 16 amino acids. V gave up 6 bases and J gave up 0 bases, with 12 bases separating them. Germline CDR1 is SEHNR and CDR2 is FQNEAQ (reference sequence). In DNA, the CDR3 is TGTGCCAGCAGTCCGCAACGGAGCTCTGGGGCCAACGTCCTGACTTTC. Its translation is CASSPQRSSGANVLTF.

The chain joins TRBV5-1 to TRBJ2-3; 7 positions agree with TRBD1. The CDR3 is 16 residues long. After removal of 1 base from V and 3 bases from J, the junction contained 8 bases not matched to a gene. Germline V CDR1 and CDR2: SGHRS, YFSETQ. CDR3 protein: CASSLWDRWGTDTQYF. CDR3 bases: TGCGCCAGCAGCTTGTGGGACAGATGGGGAACAGATACGCAGTATTTT.

This sequence joins TRBV7-3 and TRBJ1-1; D call uncertain. The germline V gene encodes CDR1 SGHTA and CDR2 FQGTGA. Trimming took 5 bases from V and 10 from J, leaving 23 bases between them. The CDR3 runs to 15 residues. CDR3 residues: CASSLGGNGPLRAFF. CDR3 nucleotide sequence: TGTGCCAGCAGCCTCGGCGGCAATGGACCTTTAAGAGCTTTCTTT.